Listed below are T cell receptor beta chains from one sample, sequenced in a study of blood T cell repertoires in COVID-19. The assay was immunoSEQ multiplex PCR, and TCRdb's table has in-frame clones only and misses some. Here the sample spans 210,000 or so clones, 88% being singletons. The specimen sequenced was peripheral blood. The receptors were sampled from a woman aged 55-69 years with acute or convalescent COVID-19. CDR3s include the opening cysteine and the closing phenylalanine or tryptophan. D genes are given only for firm matches. Clone size appears in some rows only: once, few, many, or a class for an expanded clone.

TGTGCCAGCAGTCTCCGGGACAGGGGGTCCTATGGCTACACCTTC,CASSLRDRGSYGYTF,TRBV27,NA,TRBJ1-2,TRBD1
TGCGCCAGCAGGGCCGATTGGAACACTGAAGCTTTCTTT,CASRADWNTEAFF,TRBV5-1,NA,TRBJ1-1,NA
TGTGCCAGCAGCTTAGAGCGCCAGGGGGTGTTATACACCTTC,CASSLERQGVLYTF,TRBV11-2,NA,TRBJ1-2,TRBD1
TGCGCCAGCAGCTCGGGACAGGGCCCGATTAATGAAAAACTGTTTTTT,CASSSGQGPINEKLFF,TRBV5-1,NA,TRBJ1-4,TRBD1
TGTGCCAGCAGCCAAGAGGTAAGGACTCAGAAGAGGAATGAGCAGTTCTTC,CASSQEVRTQKRNEQFF,TRBV4-2,NA,TRBJ2-1,NA
TGTGCCTGGAGTGGGGCGGGGAGGAACACTGAAGCTTTCTTT,CAWSGAGRNTEAFF,TRBV30,NA,TRBJ1-1,NA
TGTGCCAGCAGCTTACCAGGGGCGAACACCATATATTTT,CASSLPGANTIYF,TRBV9,NA,TRBJ1-3,NA
TGTGCCAGCAGCGCCGGGACAGGGACTTCACCCCTCCACTTT,CASSAGTGTSPLHF,TRBV6-4,NA,TRBJ1-6,TRBD1
TGTGCCAGCAGGGGACAGGGGGTGATGAACACTGAAGCTTTCTTT,CASRGQGVMNTEAFF,TRBV6-5,NA,TRBJ1-1,TRBD1
TGTGCCAGCAGCTTTCCGCGGAGTAATGAAAAACTGTTTTTT,CASSFPRSNEKLFF,TRBV11-2,NA,TRBJ1-4,NA
TGTGCTAGTGCCATTGACAGGGCGCGGAATGAGCAGTTCTTC,CASAIDRARNEQFF,TRBV12-5,NA,TRBJ2-1,TRBD1
TGTGCCAGCAGCCCGGGGGGCGGGGCACCCTACGAGCAGTACTTC,CASSPGGGAPYEQYF,TRBV3-1/TRBV3-2,NA,TRBJ2-7,NA
TGTGCCAGCAGCTTAGACCGGAGACTAGCGGGTGGTTTCGATGAGCAGTTCTTC,CASSLDRRLAGGFDEQFF,TRBV7-2,NA,TRBJ2-1,TRBD2
TGTGCCAGCAGCCACCTTGCGAGGGCAGCCCAGCATTTT,CASSHLARAAQHF,TRBV6-2/TRBV6-3,NA,TRBJ1-5,NA
TGTGCCAGCAGCAACAGGGTGAAAGAAAAACTGTTTTTT,CASSNRVKEKLFF,TRBV6-5,NA,TRBJ1-4,NA
TGTGCCAGCAGACCTCCCGGGACAGGGGGCAACGAGCAGTACTTC,CASRPPGTGGNEQYF,TRBV28,NA,TRBJ2-7,TRBD1
TGTGCCAGCAGTTCTTACGGGGGAAATCAGCCCCAGCATTTT,CASSSYGGNQPQHF,TRBV27,NA,TRBJ1-5,NA
TGTGCCTGGAGTGTACAGGGCTTGAGGGGGAATCAGCCCCAGCATTTT,CAWSVQGLRGNQPQHF,TRBV30,NA,TRBJ1-5,NA
TGTGCCAGCAGCCTGGACAGTAGCCATGGCTACACCTTC,CASSLDSSHGYTF,TRBV28,NA,TRBJ1-2,NA
TGTGCCAGCAGTAAGACGACTCAAAACGGTGGGGAGCTGTTTTTT,CASSKTTQNGGELFF,TRBV6-2/TRBV6-3,NA,TRBJ2-2,NA
TGTGCCAGTAGTCTGGTAGCGGGGGCCTACGAGCAGTACTTC,CASSLVAGAYEQYF,TRBV19,NA,TRBJ2-7,TRBD2
TGTGCCAGCAGCTTGGCTCCGGTGAACACTGAAGCTTTCTTT,CASSLAPVNTEAFF,TRBV5-5,NA,TRBJ1-1,NA
TGTGCCAGCAGCTCCTACTACGAGCAGTACTTC,CASSSYYEQYF,TRBV7-2,NA,TRBJ2-7,NA
TGTGCTAGCAGACCACAGGGGGTTTTCGCTGAAGCTTTCTTT,CASRPQGVFAEAFF,TRBV7-7,once,TRBJ1-1,TRBD1
TGTGCCAGCTCACCAAGGATGGGTTCGGAGTCACCCCTCCACTTT,CASSPRMGSESPLHF,TRBV18,NA,TRBJ1-6,NA
TGTGCCAGCAGTTACGGGGGGGGGAGAAGACTGTTTTTT,CASSYGGGRRLFF,TRBV6-2/TRBV6-3,NA,TRBJ1-4,NA
TGTGCCAGTAGTGGGGGACAGGGGGCAGGAACCGGGGAGCTGTTTTTT,CASSGGQGAGTGELFF,TRBV19,few,TRBJ2-2,TRBD1
TGTGCCAGCAGCTTAGGGGACACCCATCAAGAGACCCAGTACTTC,CASSLGDTHQETQYF,TRBV11-3,NA,TRBJ2-5,NA
TGTGCCATCAGTGAGGACACGGTGGAGACCCAGTACTTC,CAISEDTVETQYF,TRBV10-3,NA,TRBJ2-5,NA
TGTGCCACCACCTCTGGACTAGCGGGAGTTAAGACCCAGTACTTC,CATTSGLAGVKTQYF,TRBV15,NA,TRBJ2-5,TRBD2
TGTGCCAGCAGCTTGGCCTCGGCAGGGAATTCACCCCTCCACTTT,CASSLASAGNSPLHF,TRBV5-6,NA,TRBJ1-6,NA
TGTGCCAGCAACGGAGGCGGCCACCCCGATCAGCCCCAGCATTTT,CASNGGGHPDQPQHF,TRBV28,NA,TRBJ1-5,NA
TGTGCCAGCAGGGAGAGACAGGGGAAGTCTGGAAACACCATATATTTT,CASRERQGKSGNTIYF,TRBV5-8,NA,TRBJ1-3,TRBD1
TGCGCCAGCAGCCAAGGGACAGGGTTTGAAGCTTTCTTT,CASSQGTGFEAFF,TRBV4-3,NA,TRBJ1-1,TRBD1
TGTGCCACCAGCAGAGACCCTATTTTTAGTTATGGCTACACCTTC,CATSRDPIFSYGYTF,TRBV15,NA,TRBJ1-2,NA
TGCGCCAGCAGTTCGGGGAAGGATCAGCCCCAGCATTTT,CASSSGKDQPQHF,TRBV5-1,NA,TRBJ1-5,NA
TGTGCCAGCAGTTACCTCTCAGGGGAACAGCCCCAGCATTTT,CASSYLSGEQPQHF,TRBV6-6,NA,TRBJ1-5,NA
TGTGCCAGCAGTCTACAGGGGATTGGGGGCTACACCTTC,CASSLQGIGGYTF,TRBV28,NA,TRBJ1-2,TRBD1
TGTGCCAGCAGCCAAGCCTCAACTATACAGCGGGAGTTGAACAATGAGCAGTTCTTC,CASSQASTIQRELNNEQFF,TRBV14,NA,TRBJ2-1,TRBD2
TGCGCCAGCAGCTTGTTAGGGGGCAATCAGCCCCAGCATTTT,CASSLLGGNQPQHF,TRBV5-1,NA,TRBJ1-5,NA
TGTGCCAGCAGTGGGAGTCTAGCGGGGGGGGCTCCGTATACGCAGTATTTT,CASSGSLAGGAPYTQYF,TRBV2,NA,TRBJ2-3,TRBD2
TGTGCCAGCAGTTACTACACCTCGGGGGTCTATGGCTACACCTTC,CASSYYTSGVYGYTF,TRBV6-6,few,TRBJ1-2,NA
TGTGCCATCAGTGAGTCTAAGAGGGCACTCTACAATGAGCAGTTCTTC,CAISESKRALYNEQFF,TRBV10-3,NA,TRBJ2-1,NA